The 5 T cell receptor beta chains below were found in one sample sequenced in a study of blood T cell repertoires in COVID-19. Profiled with immunoSEQ multiplex PCR; TCRdb holds only in-frame clones, not every one. The data show about 88,000 clones, approximately 86% seen once. Sequencing input: peripheral blood. Receptor source: a male donor with acute or convalescent COVID-19.

V is TRBV7-9 and J is TRBJ1-5; a weak D match, TRBD1 (6 bases). The germline CDR1 and CDR2 sequences are SEHNR and FQNEAQ (reference sequence). This CDR3 spans 15 amino acids. V lost 4 bases and J 6 bases, leaving 16 bases between the germline ends. CDR3 sequence reads: CASSSGQQSGQPQHF. The CDR3 DNA reads TGTGCCAGCAGCTCTGGACAGCAGTCCGGTCAGCCCCAGCATTTT.

This chain connects TRBV4-2 to TRBJ2-3; TRBD2 agrees at 14 bases. Trimming at V came to 3 bases and at J to 1 base, leaving 3 bases not matched to a gene. Germline values: CDR1 LGHNA, CDR2 YNFKEQ. This CDR3 is built from 17 residues. The CDR3 is CASSQTSGGARTDTQYF. The CDR3 bases are TGTGCCAGCAGCCAGACTAGCGGGGGGGCCCGCACAGATACGCAGTATTTT.

The chain is built from TRBV19 and TRBJ2-1, with TRBD2 matching over 9 bases. Per germline, CDR1 LNHDA and CDR2 SQIVND (reference sequence). The length of the CDR3 is 18 residues. With 4 bases clipped from V and 0 bases from J, the junction kept 10 bases outside the gene matches. This CDR3 reads CASSRGSGGLSSYNEQFF. The CDR3 DNA sequence: TGTGCCAGTAGTAGGGGTAGCGGGGGTCTTAGCTCCTACAATGAGCAGTTCTTC.

The rearrangement uses TRBV5-4 and TRBJ1-5, with TRBD1 matching 8 bases. The germline gives CDR1 SGHNT, CDR2 YYREEE (reference sequence). The ends lost 2 bases at V and 7 bases at J; junction bases unmatched: 2. The CDR3 runs 13 residues. CDR3 bases: TGTGCCAGCAGCTTACAGGGGGAACAGCCCCAGCATTTT. Translated: CASSLQGEQPQHF.

The rearrangement joins TRBV30 to TRBJ2-2; tentative D call: TRBD1 (8 bases). Trimming removed 0 bases from V and 5 bases from J, with 10 bases in between. The germline gives CDR1 GTSNPN, CDR2 SVGIG (reference sequence). The CDR3 extends over 14 amino acids. In DNA form, the CDR3 reads TGTGCCTGGAGTGTACAGGGGGGGACCGGGGAGCTGTTTTTT. Translation gives CAWSVQGGTGELFF.